Shown below are 28 T cell receptor beta chains from a single sample sequenced in a study of T cell responses to AZD1222 COVID-19 vaccine. Only in-frame clones appear in the TCRdb table, and some are missing; sequencing was by immunoSEQ multiplex PCR. The data hold more than 110,000 clones, with more than 75% observed a single time. Sequencing was performed on peripheral blood, taken 28 days after the second AZD1222 dose. Receptor source: an adult who received the AZD1222 COVID-19 vaccine.

The chain carries TRBV24-1 and TRBJ2-1, with 8 bases aligning to TRBD2. The V gene's germline CDR1 is KGHDR and CDR2 SFDVKD. This CDR3 region has 15 residues. V lost 7 bases to trimming and J lost 8 bases; unmatched junction nucleotides: 12. CDR3 amino acids: CATRGAGTSRDEQFF. DNA of the CDR3: TGTGCCACCAGGGGTGCCGGGACTAGTAGGGATGAGCAGTTCTTC.

The genes are TRBV3-1 (or the pseudogene TRBV3-2) and TRBJ2-5; 10 bases agree with TRBD2. This CDR3 spans 16 amino acids. CDR1 is LGHDT and CDR2 is YNNKEL in the germline V gene (reference sequence). The V segment lost 4 bases and the J segment 0 bases; nucleotides outside the gene matches: 5. The CDR3 spells CASSLAGGLDQETQYF. CDR3 nucleotides: TGTGCCAGCAGCCTAGCGGGGGGTCTGGACCAAGAGACCCAGTACTTC.

J is TRBJ2-1 and V is TRBV24-1, with D perhaps TRBD2 (5 bases). This CDR3 is built from 16 residues. The V and J ends lost 0 bases and 0 bases respectively, with 8 bases between them. Germline V gives CDR1 KGHDR, CDR2 SFDVKD. The CDR3 spells CATSDLQSGSYNEQFF. The CDR3 bases are TGTGCCACCAGTGATTTGCAAAGCGGCTCCTACAATGAGCAGTTCTTC.

The genes are TRBV7-8 and TRBJ2-1, with TRBD2 matching 10 bases. V was pared by 5 bases and J by 3 bases, with 4 bases of the junction left unmatched. This CDR3 spans 15 amino acids. Germline loops: CDR1 SGHVS, CDR2 FQNEAQ. CDR3 in DNA: TGTGCCAGCAGCCCCGGACTAGCGGTCTACAATGAGCAGTTCTTC. Translation gives CASSPGLAVYNEQFF.

The V and J genes are TRBV28 and TRBJ2-3; D might be TRBD1 or TRBD2, each matching 5 bases. From germline, CDR1 is MDHEN and CDR2 SYDVKM. Trimming took 7 bases from V and 1 from J, leaving 21 bases between them. CDR3 length: 17 residues. Here the CDR3 reads CASKPRTGRKGTDTQYF. CDR3 DNA sequence: TGTGCCAGCAAACCGAGGACGGGGCGAAAGGGCACAGATACGCAGTATTTT.

The J gene is TRBJ1-4, the V gene TRBV23-1, with 10 nucleotides matching TRBD1. TRBV23-1 is flagged as an ORF with uncertain function. Trimming removed 1 base from V and 5 bases from J; junction bases left unmatched: 4. This CDR3 is 16 amino acids long. CDR3: CASSQWTGGKNEKLFF. CDR3 coding DNA: TGCGCCAGCAGTCAATGGACAGGGGGTAAGAATGAAAAACTGTTTTTT.

The chain recombines TRBV10-2 with TRBJ1-2; the D gene is possibly TRBD1 (6 bases). The V gene lost 2 bases and the J gene lost 6 bases, with 13 bases spanning the gap. The germline gives CDR1 WSHSY, CDR2 SAAADI. The CDR3 has 14 amino acids. CDR3 in amino acids: CASSERAGEDGYTF. The CDR3, as DNA: TGCGCCAGCAGTGAGAGGGCAGGGGAAGATGGCTACACCTTC.

J is TRBJ1-5 and V is TRBV19; 10 bases are a match to TRBD1. This CDR3 has 14 amino acids. Germline V gene sequence: CDR1 LNHDA, CDR2 SQIVND (reference sequence). Trimming at V came to 5 bases and at J to 7 bases, leaving 5 bases not matched to a gene. The CDR3 sequence is CASSPGQGRQPQHF. CDR3 in DNA: TGTGCCAGTAGTCCGGGACAGGGGAGGCAGCCCCAGCATTTT.

Only one count was recorded for this clone. The chain has TRBV29-1 and TRBJ1-1; no firm D call. The CDR3 covers 11 residues. Trimming stripped 4 bases from V and 3 bases from J, with 6 bases between. The germline gives CDR1 SQVTM, CDR2 ANQGSEA. The CDR3 loop is CSVGTYTEAFF. The CDR3 DNA is TGCAGCGTTGGGACTTACACTGAAGCTTTCTTT. The full variable domain, completed using reference TRBV29-1 and TRBJ1-1, is SAVISQKPSRDICQRGTSLTIQCQVDSQVTMMFWYRQQPGQSLTLIATANQGSEATYESGFVIDKFPISRPNLTFSTLTVSNMSPEDSSIYLCSVGTYTEAFFGQGTRLTVV.

The chain combines TRBV19 with TRBJ2-6; D is possibly TRBD2 (5 bases). Germline V CDR1 and CDR2: LNHDA, SQIVND (reference sequence). This CDR3 region has 15 residues. With 4 bases removed from V and 0 bases from J, the gap between germline ends came to 7 bases. In DNA, the CDR3 is TGTGCCAGTAGTAACGGAGGCTCTGGGGCCAACGTCCTGACTTTC. This encodes CASSNGGSGANVLTF.

The CDR3 sequence: CASTGVGDTQYF. CDR3 in DNA: TGTGCCAGCACGGGGGTCGGAGATACGCAGTATTTT. This sequence joins TRBV6-5 and TRBJ2-3; possibly TRBD2 for D (6 bases). V was cut by 7 bases and J by 5 bases, with 10 bases left in between. In germline, CDR1 is MNHEY, CDR2 SVGAGI. The CDR3 is 12 residues long.

The chain couples TRBV20-1 to TRBJ2-5, with D possibly being TRBD2 (6 bases). Trimming took 3 bases from V and 2 from J, leaving 13 bases between them. This CDR3 spans 14 amino acids. Germline V CDR1 and CDR2: DFQATT, SNEGSKA (reference sequence). This CDR3 is CSASVSSGQETQYF. CDR3 nucleotides: TGCAGTGCTAGTGTTAGTAGCGGACAAGAGACCCAGTACTTC.

V is TRBV7-3 and J is TRBJ2-1, with D perhaps matching TRBD1 or TRBD2 (5 bases each). Trimming took off 1 base at V and 12 bases at J, with 22 bases between the two ends. The length of the CDR3 is 16 residues. Per the germline V gene, CDR1 is SGHTA and CDR2 is FQGTGA. The CDR3 region is CASSLKFGGSGQMQFF. The CDR3 bases are TGTGCCAGCAGCTTAAAATTTGGTGGGTCGGGGCAGATGCAGTTCTTC.

This clone has just one count. The chain employs TRBV6-2 or TRBV6-3 and TRBJ2-5; 7 bases align to TRBD1. The CDR3 covers 17 residues. V lost 0 bases and J lost 1; bases outside the gene matches: 8. Per germline, CDR1 MNHEY and CDR2 SVGEGT. The CDR3 region has the DNA TGTGCCAGCAGTTACTCGACCCACAGGGGCGGCCAAGAGACCCAGTACTTC. Translated, it gives CASSYSTHRGGQETQYF.

The gene calls are TRBV7-9 and TRBJ2-4, with a possible D match to TRBD1 (5 bases). Trimming took off 4 bases at V and 5 bases at J, with 12 bases between the two ends. This CDR3 comprises 14 residues. Germline CDR1 is SEHNR and CDR2 is FQNEAQ (reference sequence). The CDR3 sequence is CASSSWTLENIQYF. The CDR3 coding sequence is TGTGCCAGCAGCTCCTGGACACTTGAAAACATTCAGTACTTC.

This clone came up a few times. The genes are TRBV27 and TRBJ1-6; 8 bases match TRBD1. CDR1 and CDR2 (germline): MNHEY, SMNVEV (reference sequence). Germline trimming cut 6 bases from V and 10 bases from J; bases unmatched to any gene: 11. The CDR3 covers 15 residues. This chain's CDR3 is CASRDSGGERSPLHF. The CDR3 DNA reads as TGTGCCAGCAGGGATTCAGGGGGCGAGAGATCACCCCTCCACTTT.

This sequence joins TRBV10-3 and TRBJ2-2; the match to TRBD2 covers 8 bases. CDR3 length: 17 amino acids. V lost 2 bases and J lost 5; bases outside the gene matches: 10. Germline V CDR1 and CDR2: ENHRY, SYGVKD. The CDR3 sequence is CAISEPRYSGGTGELFF. DNA for the CDR3: TGTGCCATCAGTGAGCCCCGATACAGCGGGGGAACCGGGGAGCTGTTTTTT.

V is TRBV6-5 and J is TRBJ1-5; TRBD1 aligns across 7 bases. CDR1 and CDR2 from the germline V gene are MNHEY and SVGAGI. The CDR3 loop spans 12 amino acids. The trim removed 10 bases at V and 5 bases at J, leaving 5 bases unmatched. CDR3 DNA: TGTGCCACCGAGGGGGCAGATCAGCCCCAGCATTTT. The encoded protein is CATEGADQPQHF.

The J gene is TRBJ2-5, the V gene TRBV2, with D unresolved. The CDR3 is 14 residues long. The germline V gene encodes CDR1 SNHLY and CDR2 FYNNEI. V gave up 4 bases and J gave up 3 bases, with 12 bases separating them. The CDR3 DNA follows: TGTGCCAGCAGTGTATCTTGGGCGGAAGAGACCCAGTACTTC. This encodes CASSVSWAEETQYF.

The CDR3 region is CASSLGGGSQYGYTF. Here the CDR3 DNA reads TGCGCCAGCAGCCTGGGGGGAGGTTCCCAATATGGCTACACCTTC. The rearrangement links TRBV5-1 to TRBJ1-2, with D maybe TRBD1 (5 bases). Looked up from germline, CDR1 is SGHRS and CDR2 is YFSETQ. Trimming cost V 4 bases and J 5 bases, with 18 bases left between them. This CDR3 is 15 amino acids long.

This clone was counted once. The chain couples TRBV28 to TRBJ1-2, with 7 bases aligning to TRBD1. Per germline, CDR1 MDHEN and CDR2 SYDVKM. The ends lost 4 bases at V and 4 bases at J; junction bases unmatched: 3. There are 13 residues in the CDR3. CDR3: CASSSGQVYGYTF. CDR3 nucleotide sequence: TGTGCCAGCAGTTCAGGACAGGTCTATGGCTACACCTTC.

CDR3 loop: CSVDSGGGYTF. DNA of the CDR3: TGCAGCGTTGATTCTGGTGGTGGCTACACCTTC. The V gene is TRBV29-1, the J gene TRBJ1-2; D is uncertain. Germline V gene data show CDR1 as SQVTM and CDR2 as ANQGSEA. This CDR3 spans 11 amino acids. Trimming stripped 3 bases from V and 7 bases from J, with 9 bases between.

V and J are TRBV28 and TRBJ1-2; weak D call: TRBD1 (5 bases). V lost 5 bases and J 6 bases, leaving 16 bases between the germline ends. This CDR3 spans 14 amino acids. CDR1 MDHEN and CDR2 SYDVKM come from the germline V gene. In DNA form, the CDR3 reads TGTGCCAGCAGTGGGACGACCGAGTTCGATGGCTACACCTTC. Protein: CASSGTTEFDGYTF.

J is TRBJ2-7 and V is TRBV18; the match to TRBD1 covers 9 bases. V gave up 0 bases and J gave up 2 bases; unmatched junction bases: 5. CDR1 and CDR2 from the germline V gene are KGHSH and LQKENI. This CDR3 spans 16 amino acids. Here the CDR3 reads CASSPPETGGTYEQYF. The CDR3 region has the DNA TGTGCCAGCTCACCACCGGAGACAGGGGGAACCTACGAGCAGTACTTC.

The V gene is TRBV10-3, the J gene TRBJ2-7, with 11 nucleotides matching TRBD2. Germline lookup yields CDR1 ENHRY and CDR2 SYGVKD. The CDR3 contains 15 residues. Trimming took 7 bases from V and 2 from J; bases not matched to a gene: 7. The CDR3 is CAITDSGGVTYEQYF. The CDR3 DNA reads as TGTGCCATCACCGATAGCGGGGGGGTAACCTACGAGCAGTACTTC.

The chain employs TRBV5-1 and TRBJ2-1; D uncertain. This CDR3 comprises 14 residues. V gave up 1 base and J gave up 5 bases, with 10 bases separating them. CDR1 is SGHRS and CDR2 is YFSETQ in the germline V gene. CDR3 in DNA: TGCGCCAGCAGCTTGTCACAGAACAACAATGAGCAGTTCTTC. It translates to CASSLSQNNNEQFF.

The chain uses TRBV6-6 and TRBJ1-5, with a tentative D call TRBD1 (5 bases). The V and J ends lost 5 bases and 7 bases respectively, with 18 bases between them. Germline V gene data show CDR1 as MNHNY and CDR2 as SVGAGI (reference sequence). The CDR3 is 15 residues long. Here the CDR3 DNA reads TGTGCCAGCAGTCCCATATCGGGGGAAAAACAGCCCCAGCATTTT. Translation: CASSPISGEKQPQHF.

The chain employs TRBV3-1 (or the pseudogene TRBV3-2) and TRBJ1-5; D ambiguous. Between the trimmed V and J ends, which lost 0 bases and 1 base, there was a span of 1 base. Germline V gene sequence: CDR1 LGHDT, CDR2 YNNKEL (reference sequence). The CDR3 is made up of 13 amino acids. The DNA of the CDR3 is TGTGCCAGCAGCCAAGAAAGCAATCAGCCCCAGCATTTT. This codes for CASSQESNQPQHF.